Below, 22 T cell receptor beta chains from the same sample are listed, as sequenced in a study of CD8 T cells in Susac syndrome. An input of 0.5 to 1 ug of RNA was subjected to reverse transcription using random hexamers. TCRdb re-analysed the immunoSEQ multiplex PCR reads in MiXCR, keeping a single row per CDR3 protein. In the table there are 120,000 to 150,000 distinct CDR3 sequences, less than 95% of which are singletons. The sample consisted of CD4+ T cells from PBMCs. The receptors derive from a human donor in good health.

This chain connects TRBV12-3 or TRBV12-4 to TRBJ1-5, with TRBD1 identical over 8 bases. Germline trimming cut 4 bases from V and 5 bases from J; bases unmatched to any gene: 22. The CDR3 sequence is 20 residues long. The CDR3 DNA reads as TGTGCCAGCAGTTCCTTAGAGGGCCGCGGACAGGGAGGGCCCCATCAGCCCCAGCATTTT. This gives the protein CASSSLEGRGQGGPHQPQHF.

CDR3 protein: CASSQPRTAYQETQYF. The CDR3 DNA follows: TGTGCCAGCAGCCAGCCCAGGACAGCATACCAAGAGACCCAGTACTTC. The chain couples TRBV14 to TRBJ2-5; perhaps TRBD1 as D (6 bases). Trimming cost V 3 bases and J 0 bases, with 14 bases left between them. The CDR3 runs to 16 residues. Germline CDR1 is SGHDN and CDR2 is FVKESK.

The chain combines TRBV3-1 with TRBJ1-2; D ambiguous. The CDR3 consists of 15 residues. Trimming took off 0 bases at V and 4 bases at J, with 12 bases between the two ends. CDR1 is LGHDT, CDR2 YNNKEL, per germline (reference sequence). The CDR3 region has the DNA TGTGCCAGCAGCCAAGAAGGGAGACCTTTCTATGGCTACACCTTC. This encodes CASSQEGRPFYGYTF.

This chain links TRBV5-4 with TRBJ1-1, with D perhaps matching TRBD1 (5 bases). Trimming pared 2 bases from V and 1 base from J, leaving 21 bases between. Germline assignment: CDR1 SGHNT and CDR2 YYREEE (reference sequence). The CDR3 is 18 residues long. CDR3 in amino acids: CASSLLVGKGRGNTEAFF. The CDR3 DNA reads as TGTGCCAGCAGCTTATTGGTGGGAAAGGGGCGCGGGAACACTGAAGCTTTCTTT. Full variable domain (missing parts from reference TRBV5-4 and TRBJ1-1): ETGVTQSPTHLIKTRGQQVTLRCSSQSGHNTVSWYQQALGQGPQFIFQYYREEENGRGNFPPRFSGLQFPNYSSELNVNALELDDSALYLCASSLLVGKGRGNTEAFFGQGTRLTVV.

The CDR3 DNA sequence: TGTGCCAGCAGCCCTCATGGGGGACAGGCTTCCTACGAGCAGTACTTC. Translating it yields CASSPHGGQASYEQYF. The rearrangement uses TRBV9 and TRBJ2-7; 8 bases line up with TRBD1. J lost 1 base, V lost 4 bases, and 10 bases had no gene match. Per the germline V gene, CDR1 is SGDLS and CDR2 is YYNGEE. The length of the CDR3 is 16 residues.

The chain is built from TRBV12-3 or TRBV12-4 and TRBJ2-5, with 14 positions matching TRBD2. V shed 5 bases and J 1 base; nucleotides not matched to a gene: 6. The CDR3 is 17 amino acids. The CDR3 reads CASSAGLAGGLQETQYF. The CDR3 nucleotides read TGTGCCAGCAGTGCCGGACTAGCGGGAGGACTCCAAGAGACCCAGTACTTC.

The chain uses TRBV9 and TRBJ2-6; TRBD1 matches at 8 bases. From germline, CDR1 is SGDLS and CDR2 YYNGEE. Trimming removed 7 bases from V and 1 base from J; junction bases left unmatched: 10. This CDR3 region has 17 residues. CDR3 sequence reads: CASSRRTGSSGANVLTF. CDR3 coding DNA: TGTGCCAGCTCACGCCGGACAGGGTCTTCTGGGGCCAACGTCCTGACTTTC.

This chain connects TRBV7-2 to TRBJ2-3; D is uncertain. The germline gives CDR1 SGHTA, CDR2 FQGNSA. Between the trimmed V and J ends, which lost 3 bases and 0 bases, there was a span of 4 bases. The CDR3 runs to 13 residues. DNA of the CDR3: TGTGCCAGCAGCTTTGCGAGCACAGATACGCAGTATTTT. Translated: CASSFASTDTQYF.

The chain uses TRBV6-5 and TRBJ2-2, with TRBD1 as a possible D gene (6 bases). Germline CDR1 and CDR2: MNHEY and SVGAGI. The V gene lost 1 base and the J gene lost 5 bases, with 11 bases spanning the gap. The CDR3 covers 15 residues. The CDR3 loop reads CASSYWGHRTGELFF. The CDR3 region has the DNA TGTGCCAGCAGTTACTGGGGACATCGGACCGGGGAGCTGTTTTTT.

The chain employs TRBV28 and TRBJ1-2, with D uncertain. CDR3 length: 17 residues. The ends were cut back, 3 bases at V and 4 bases at J, with 21 bases in the middle. Germline assignment: CDR1 MDHEN and CDR2 SYDVKM. The CDR3 bases are TGTGCCAGCAGTTTGGCCGCCATGAGGGTATTAGGCTATGGCTACACCTTC. It specifies CASSLAAMRVLGYGYTF.

The CDR3 nucleotides read TGCGCCAGCAGCTTGGAGGACTCCTACGAGCAGTACTTC. Translating gives CASSLEDSYEQYF. This chain links TRBV5-1 with TRBJ2-7; D ambiguous. The germline CDR1 and CDR2 sequences are SGHRS and YFSETQ. The CDR3 length is 13 residues. V was pared by 0 bases and J by 0 bases, with 4 bases between.

This clonotype was recorded only once. The rearrangement uses TRBV12-3 or TRBV12-4 and TRBJ1-1, with TRBD1 matching over 7 bases. The CDR3 has 14 amino acids. The trim removed 6 bases at V and 4 bases at J, leaving 8 bases unmatched. CDR3 coding DNA: TGTGCCAGCAGCAACTTAGCAGGGGGCACTGAAGCTTTCTTT. This codes for CASSNLAGGTEAFF.

This sequence joins TRBV5-1 and TRBJ1-1; 7 bases are a match to TRBD1. This CDR3 spans 16 amino acids. The J segment lost 4 bases and the V segment lost 4 bases, leaving 13 bases of the junction unmatched. In germline, CDR1 is SGHRS, CDR2 YFSETQ. CDR3 sequence reads: CASSTDRIVGVTEAFF. In DNA, the CDR3 is TGCGCCAGCAGCACGGACAGGATCGTTGGGGTCACTGAAGCTTTCTTT.

The J gene is TRBJ2-7, the V gene TRBV19; TRBD1 matches at 7 bases. Losses at the gene ends were 9 bases for V and 5 bases for J; bases not matched to a gene: 7. The length of the CDR3 is 12 residues. Germline V gives CDR1 LNHDA, CDR2 SQIVND (reference sequence). In DNA, the CDR3 is TGTGCCAGCATGACAGGGAATAACGAGCAGTACTTC. Translation: CASMTGNNEQYF.

CDR3: CAWRVEATEAFF. The CDR3 DNA sequence: TGTGCCTGGAGGGTCGAGGCCACTGAAGCTTTCTTT. This chain links TRBV30 with TRBJ1-1; D not resolved. V lost 3 bases and J lost 4, with 9 bases in between. The CDR3 sequence is 12 residues long. Germline-derived CDR1 and CDR2 are GTSNPN and SVGIG (reference sequence).

The genes are TRBV29-1 and TRBJ1-1; a weak D match, TRBD1 (5 bases). CDR1 is SQVTM, CDR2 ANQGSEA, per germline. Trimming removed 3 bases at V and 1 base at J, with 12 bases between. The CDR3 spans 14 residues. Written as DNA, the CDR3 is TGCAGCGTTGACACAGGACTAGGGAACACTGAAGCTTTCTTT. Protein: CSVDTGLGNTEAFF.

This chain connects TRBV7-2 to TRBJ2-7; TRBD1 matches 7 bases. CDR3 length equals 14 residues. The V segment lost 5 bases and the J segment 3 bases; nucleotides outside the gene matches: 7. Germline V CDR1 and CDR2: SGHTA, FQGNSA. As DNA, the CDR3 is TGTGCCAGCAGCCCGATCCGGGACAGCTACGAGCAGTACTTC. Protein product: CASSPIRDSYEQYF.

This chain connects TRBV19 to TRBJ2-2; no reliable D call. The CDR3 has 17 residues. V lost 4 bases, J lost 0 bases, and 15 bases lay in between. Germline CDR1 is LNHDA and CDR2 is SQIVND (reference sequence). The CDR3 sequence: CASSKGFPRSNTGELFF. Written as DNA, the CDR3 is TGTGCCAGTAGTAAAGGGTTTCCTCGTTCGAACACCGGGGAGCTGTTTTTT.

Here the CDR3 reads CASSLAPALGTGELFF. In DNA, the CDR3 is TGTGCCAGCAGCTTAGCCCCAGCCCTGGGCACCGGGGAGCTGTTTTTT. The rearrangement joins TRBV7-9 to TRBJ2-2; D uncertain. Germline V lookup: CDR1 SEHNR, CDR2 FQNEAQ (reference sequence). This CDR3 spans 16 amino acids. Trimming removed 0 bases at V and 4 bases at J, with 12 bases between.

This chain uses TRBV12-3 or TRBV12-4 with TRBJ2-1, with a possible D match to TRBD2 (5 bases). The CDR3 totals 13 residues. V was pared by 5 bases and J by 7 bases, with 12 bases between. The CDR3 DNA reads as TGTGCCAGCAGTAAATTGAGGGAAAATGAGCAGTTCTTC. Residues: CASSKLRENEQFF.

CDR3 nucleotides: TGCGCCAGCAGCTTGGAGGGACTAGCGGGAGGGCCCGATACGCAGTATTTT. Translating it yields CASSLEGLAGGPDTQYF. This chain links TRBV5-1 with TRBJ2-3; 16 nucleotides align to TRBD2. CDR3 length: 17 amino acids. The V and J ends lost 0 bases and 6 bases, in that order; junction bases with no gene match: 4. Germline V lookup: CDR1 SGHRS, CDR2 YFSETQ. The full variable domain, rest sourced from reference TRBV5-1 and TRBJ2-3, is KAGVTQTPRYLIKTRGQQVTLSCSPISGHRSVSWYQQTPGQGLQFLFEYFSETQRNKGNFPGRFSGRQFSNSRSEMNVSTLELGDSALYLCASSLEGLAGGPDTQYFGPGTRLTVL.

V and J are TRBV5-1 and TRBJ2-5; D uncertain. The germline V and J ends were trimmed by 4 bases and 0 bases, with 4 bases remaining between them. Germline assignment: CDR1 SGHRS and CDR2 YFSETQ. This CDR3 is built from 12 residues. DNA for the CDR3: TGCGCCAGCAGCCGAAACCAAGAGACCCAGTACTTC. Protein: CASSRNQETQYF. The whole variable domain, filled in from reference TRBV5-1 and TRBJ2-5, reads KAGVTQTPRYLIKTRGQQVTLSCSPISGHRSVSWYQQTPGQGLQFLFEYFSETQRNKGNFPGRFSGRQFSNSRSEMNVSTLELGDSALYLCASSRNQETQYFGPGTRLLVL.